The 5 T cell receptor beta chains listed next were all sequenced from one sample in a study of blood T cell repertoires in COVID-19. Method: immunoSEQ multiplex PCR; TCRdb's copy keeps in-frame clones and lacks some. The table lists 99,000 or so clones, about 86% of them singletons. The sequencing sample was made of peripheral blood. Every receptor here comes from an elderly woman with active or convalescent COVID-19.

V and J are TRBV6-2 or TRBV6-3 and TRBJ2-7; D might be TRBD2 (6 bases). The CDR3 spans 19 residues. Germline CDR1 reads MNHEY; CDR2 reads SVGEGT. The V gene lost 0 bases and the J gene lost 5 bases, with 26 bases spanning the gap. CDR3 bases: TGTGCCAGCAGTTACTCGACCCCCCGGGACTCAAGGTTCAGGAACGAGCAGTACTTC. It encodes CASSYSTPRDSRFRNEQYF.

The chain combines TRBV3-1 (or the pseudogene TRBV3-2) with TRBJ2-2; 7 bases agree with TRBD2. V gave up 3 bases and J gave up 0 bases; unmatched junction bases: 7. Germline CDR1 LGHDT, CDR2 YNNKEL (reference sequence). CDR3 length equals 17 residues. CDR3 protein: CASSHGGLSANTGELFF. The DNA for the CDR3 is TGTGCCAGCAGCCACGGGGGGTTAAGCGCGAACACCGGGGAGCTGTTTTTT.

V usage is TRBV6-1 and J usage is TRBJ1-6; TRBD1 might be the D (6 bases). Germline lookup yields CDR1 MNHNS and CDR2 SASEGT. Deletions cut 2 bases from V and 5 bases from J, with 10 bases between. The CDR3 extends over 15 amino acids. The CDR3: CASSETGFNNSPLHF. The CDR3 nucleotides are TGTGCCAGCAGTGAAACAGGGTTCAATAATTCACCCCTCCACTTT.

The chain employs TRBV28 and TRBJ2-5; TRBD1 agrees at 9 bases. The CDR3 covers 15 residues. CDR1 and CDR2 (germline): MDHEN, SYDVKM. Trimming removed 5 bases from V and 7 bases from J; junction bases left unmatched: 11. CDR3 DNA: TGTGCCAGCAGTGGGGGGGGGACAGGGTCCGGGACCCAGTACTTC. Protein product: CASSGGGTGSGTQYF.

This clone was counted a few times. The CDR3 DNA is TGCGCCAGCAGCCAAGTTGGACAGGGGGCCAATTCACCCCTCCACTTT. It specifies CASSQVGQGANSPLHF. This rearrangement joins TRBV4-3 to TRBJ1-6, with 11 nucleotides matching TRBD1. Unmatched junction bases numbered 3, after V lost 1 base and J lost 7 bases. CDR3 size: 16 residues. Germline V CDR1 and CDR2: LGHNA, YSLEER.